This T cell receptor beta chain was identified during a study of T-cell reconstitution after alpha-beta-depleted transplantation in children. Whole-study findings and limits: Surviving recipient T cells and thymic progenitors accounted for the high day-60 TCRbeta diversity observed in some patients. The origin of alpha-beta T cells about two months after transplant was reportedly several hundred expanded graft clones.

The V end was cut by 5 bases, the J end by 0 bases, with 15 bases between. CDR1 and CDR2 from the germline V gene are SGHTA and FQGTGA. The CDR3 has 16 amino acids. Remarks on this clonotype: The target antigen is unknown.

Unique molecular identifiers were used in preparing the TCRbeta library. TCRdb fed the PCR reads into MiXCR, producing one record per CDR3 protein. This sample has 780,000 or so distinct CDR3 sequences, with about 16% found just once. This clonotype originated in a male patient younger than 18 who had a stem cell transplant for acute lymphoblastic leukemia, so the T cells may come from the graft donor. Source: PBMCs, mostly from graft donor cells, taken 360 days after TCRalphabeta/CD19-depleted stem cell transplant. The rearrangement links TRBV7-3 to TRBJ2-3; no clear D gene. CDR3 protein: CASSPPVIGSTDTQYF. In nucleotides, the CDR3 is TGTGCCAGCAGCCCCCCGGTCATAGGAAGCACAGATACGCAGTATTTT.